Listed below are T cell receptor beta chains from one sample, sequenced in a study of CD8 T cells in Susac syndrome. MiXCR, run by TCRdb on the immunoSEQ multiplex PCR reads, gives a single entry per CDR3 protein. This table has about 200,000 distinct CDR3 sequences, more than 85% appearing once. Material for sequencing was CD4+ T cells from PBMCs. These receptors all come from a human donor with Susac syndrome. CDR3s include the opening cysteine and the closing phenylalanine or tryptophan. A D gene is named only where the DNA matches it firmly. Not all rows give a size; the values are once, few, many and, for expanded clones, a class.

d_call: TRBD2; v_call: TRBV12-5; j_call: TRBJ2-5; clone_size: NA; cdr3_nt: TGTGCTAGTGACCCGCTTAGCGGGAGGGCCGGGATTGAAGAGACCCAGTACTTC; cdr3_aa: CASDPLSGRAGIEETQYF
d_call: NA; v_call: TRBV5-6; j_call: TRBJ1-2; clone_size: NA; cdr3_nt: TGTGCCAGCAGCTTCGTGGACAATTTCAACTATGGCTACACCTTC; cdr3_aa: CASSFVDNFNYGYTF
d_call: NA; v_call: TRBV27; j_call: TRBJ2-7; clone_size: NA; cdr3_nt: TGTGCCAGCATCGGGGCTTACGAGCAGTACTTC; cdr3_aa: CASIGAYEQYF
d_call: TRBD2; v_call: TRBV5-6; j_call: TRBJ2-5; clone_size: NA; cdr3_nt: TGTGCCAGCAGCTTGTTCTGGGCTAGCGGCAACCCCGTAGCGACCCAGTACTTC; cdr3_aa: CASSLFWASGNPVATQYF
d_call: NA; v_call: TRBV11-2; j_call: TRBJ1-1; clone_size: NA; cdr3_nt: TGTGCCAGCAGCTTAGATCACGGGGGGCGCGAAGCTTTCTTT; cdr3_aa: CASSLDHGGREAFF
d_call: NA; v_call: TRBV19; j_call: TRBJ1-2; clone_size: NA; cdr3_nt: TGTGCCAGTAGTATCCCGCTCTGGAAGGGGAGTTATGGCTACACCTTC; cdr3_aa: CASSIPLWKGSYGYTF
d_call: NA; v_call: TRBV30; j_call: TRBJ1-2; clone_size: NA; cdr3_nt: TGTGCCTGGAGTGCCGGGACGGAGGATGGCTACACCTTC; cdr3_aa: CAWSAGTEDGYTF
d_call: NA; v_call: TRBV5-6; j_call: TRBJ2-6; clone_size: NA; cdr3_nt: TGTGCCAGCAGTGGGACGGCTGGGGCCAACGTCCTGACTTTC; cdr3_aa: CASSGTAGANVLTF
d_call: TRBD2; v_call: TRBV5-6; j_call: TRBJ2-5; clone_size: NA; cdr3_nt: TGTGCCAGCAGCCTCATTCCGACTAGCGGCCAAGAGACCCAGTACTTC; cdr3_aa: CASSLIPTSGQETQYF
d_call: TRBD2; v_call: TRBV20-1; j_call: TRBJ2-3; clone_size: NA; cdr3_nt: TGCAGTGCTAGAGATTCGGGGAGCGGGATGGATACGCAGTATTTT; cdr3_aa: CSARDSGSGMDTQYF
d_call: TRBD2; v_call: TRBV19; j_call: TRBJ2-1; clone_size: NA; cdr3_nt: TGTGCCAGTAGTTTCGGACTAGCGGGGCACAATGAGCAGTTCTTC; cdr3_aa: CASSFGLAGHNEQFF
d_call: TRBD1; v_call: TRBV12-3/TRBV12-4; j_call: TRBJ2-3; clone_size: NA; cdr3_nt: TGTGCCAGCAGATGGGGACAGGGGGACCGAGCAGATACGCAGTATTTT; cdr3_aa: CASRWGQGDRADTQYF
d_call: NA; v_call: TRBV18; j_call: TRBJ1-2; clone_size: NA; cdr3_nt: TGTGCCAGCTCACCAACCGAGGACAGTAACTATGGCTACACCTTC; cdr3_aa: CASSPTEDSNYGYTF
d_call: TRBD1; v_call: TRBV12-3/TRBV12-4; j_call: TRBJ2-2; clone_size: NA; cdr3_nt: TGTGCCAGCAGTGTACAGGGGGCCGGGGAGCTGTTTTTT; cdr3_aa: CASSVQGAGELFF
d_call: NA; v_call: TRBV20-1; j_call: TRBJ2-1; clone_size: NA; cdr3_nt: TGCAGTGCTAGAGATGTCGTACTTAGCGGAGCCTACAATGAGCAGTTCTTC; cdr3_aa: CSARDVVLSGAYNEQFF
d_call: NA; v_call: TRBV7-8; j_call: TRBJ2-3; clone_size: NA; cdr3_nt: TGTGCCAGCAGCTTAGCGGCACAGCCCGACGGGCATACGCAGTATTTT; cdr3_aa: CASSLAAQPDGHTQYF
d_call: NA; v_call: TRBV9; j_call: TRBJ1-4; clone_size: NA; cdr3_nt: TGTGCCAGCAGCGTAGGCCCCGCAACTAATGAAAAACTGTTTTTT; cdr3_aa: CASSVGPATNEKLFF
d_call: TRBD1; v_call: TRBV7-9; j_call: TRBJ2-5; clone_size: once; cdr3_nt: TGTGCCAGCAGACCTAGACAGGGGGCAGTACAGGAGACCCAGTACTTC; cdr3_aa: CASRPRQGAVQETQYF
d_call: TRBD1; v_call: TRBV4-1; j_call: TRBJ1-4; clone_size: NA; cdr3_nt: TGCGCCAGCAGCCACTCTGGGGGCACAGGGGGCAAGGGGGAAAAACTGTTTTTT; cdr3_aa: CASSHSGGTGGKGEKLFF
d_call: NA; v_call: TRBV5-1; j_call: TRBJ2-7; clone_size: few; cdr3_nt: TGCGCCAGCAGCCCAGGCACCCCTTCCTACGAGCAGTACTTC; cdr3_aa: CASSPGTPSYEQYF
d_call: NA; v_call: TRBV4-1; j_call: TRBJ2-1; clone_size: NA; cdr3_nt: TGCGCCAGCAGCCAAGGTGATAGCTCCTACAATGAGCAGTTCTTC; cdr3_aa: CASSQGDSSYNEQFF
d_call: NA; v_call: TRBV7-3; j_call: TRBJ2-5; clone_size: NA; cdr3_nt: TGTGCCAGCAGCTCTCTAGAACAAGAGACCCAGTACTTC; cdr3_aa: CASSSLEQETQYF
d_call: NA; v_call: TRBV4-2; j_call: TRBJ1-2; clone_size: NA; cdr3_nt: TGTGCCAGCAGCCCCTCGGGGGGGCTCGGGGATGGCTACACCTTC; cdr3_aa: CASSPSGGLGDGYTF
d_call: NA; v_call: TRBV5-1; j_call: TRBJ2-3; clone_size: NA; cdr3_nt: TGCGCCAGCAGCTTGGGACAGTCTACTAGCACAGATACGCAGTATTTT; cdr3_aa: CASSLGQSTSTDTQYF
d_call: TRBD2; v_call: TRBV10-3; j_call: TRBJ2-7; clone_size: few; cdr3_nt: TGTGCCATCAGTGATAAGGGACTAGCAACTTACGAGCAGTACTTC; cdr3_aa: CAISDKGLATYEQYF
d_call: NA; v_call: TRBV29-1; j_call: TRBJ2-7; clone_size: few; cdr3_nt: TGCAGCGTTGTAAGGCAGGGGCCTCCCTACGAGCAGTACTTC; cdr3_aa: CSVVRQGPPYEQYF
d_call: TRBD2; v_call: TRBV9; j_call: TRBJ2-3; clone_size: NA; cdr3_nt: TGTGCCAGCAGCGTCTTAGCGGGGGGGCACGCAGATACGCAGTATTTT; cdr3_aa: CASSVLAGGHADTQYF
d_call: TRBD1; v_call: TRBV15; j_call: TRBJ2-7; clone_size: once; cdr3_nt: TGTGCCACCAGCAGAGAATCGACAGGGCCCTACGAGCAGTACTTC; cdr3_aa: CATSRESTGPYEQYF
d_call: NA; v_call: TRBV29-1; j_call: TRBJ2-3; clone_size: once; cdr3_nt: TGCAGCGGCCGGGGCTCTAGCACAGATACGCAGTATTTT; cdr3_aa: CSGRGSSTDTQYF
d_call: NA; v_call: TRBV7-8; j_call: TRBJ2-5; clone_size: NA; cdr3_nt: TGTGCCAGCAGCTTATCGCCCTACCAAGAGACCCAGTACTTC; cdr3_aa: CASSLSPYQETQYF
d_call: TRBD1; v_call: TRBV2; j_call: TRBJ1-1; clone_size: NA; cdr3_nt: TGTGCCAGCAGTGATGGGACAGGATCCACTGAAGCTTTCTTT; cdr3_aa: CASSDGTGSTEAFF
d_call: NA; v_call: TRBV30; j_call: TRBJ1-5; clone_size: NA; cdr3_nt: TGTGCCTGGAGTGTAACGGGGGCCGGTCAGCCCCAGCATTTT; cdr3_aa: CAWSVTGAGQPQHF
d_call: NA; v_call: TRBV28; j_call: TRBJ2-1; clone_size: NA; cdr3_nt: TGTGCCAGCTGCCTGGGGTACAATGAGCAGTTCTTC; cdr3_aa: CASCLGYNEQFF
d_call: TRBD1; v_call: TRBV20-1; j_call: TRBJ2-3; clone_size: NA; cdr3_nt: TGCAGTGCTAGAGGTACAGGGGGCCGGGGCACAGATACGCAGTATTTT; cdr3_aa: CSARGTGGRGTDTQYF
d_call: NA; v_call: TRBV10-3; j_call: TRBJ2-7; clone_size: NA; cdr3_nt: TGTGCCATCAGTGCTCTGTCAGGGAACTACGAGCAGTACTTC; cdr3_aa: CAISALSGNYEQYF
d_call: TRBD1; v_call: TRBV25-1; j_call: TRBJ2-3; clone_size: NA; cdr3_nt: TGTGCCAGCAGTGAACCCGACAGGGGCAACACAGATACGCAGTATTTT; cdr3_aa: CASSEPDRGNTDTQYF
d_call: TRBD1; v_call: TRBV6-6; j_call: TRBJ2-5; clone_size: NA; cdr3_nt: TGTGCCAGCAGTGACCCAAACAGGGGGCGAGAGACCCAGTACTTC; cdr3_aa: CASSDPNRGRETQYF
d_call: TRBD2; v_call: TRBV5-6; j_call: TRBJ2-7; clone_size: NA; cdr3_nt: TGTGCCAGCAGCTCCTACGGGATGCGGGAGACCTACGAGCAGTACTTC; cdr3_aa: CASSSYGMRETYEQYF
d_call: NA; v_call: TRBV4-1; j_call: TRBJ1-5; clone_size: NA; cdr3_nt: TGCGCCAGCAGCCAAGCTTCGGGAAGGCTTCAAGTGGGCAATCAGCCCCAGCATTTT; cdr3_aa: CASSQASGRLQVGNQPQHF
d_call: NA; v_call: TRBV6-6; j_call: TRBJ2-2; clone_size: NA; cdr3_nt: TGTGCCAGCAGGCCACCGGGGGGCCCAACCGGGGAGCTGTTTTTT; cdr3_aa: CASRPPGGPTGELFF
d_call: NA; v_call: TRBV7-9; j_call: TRBJ1-1; clone_size: once; cdr3_nt: TGTGCCAGCAGCTTAGACTCTAGGGGGACTGAAGCTTTCTTT; cdr3_aa: CASSLDSRGTEAFF
d_call: TRBD1; v_call: TRBV3-1; j_call: TRBJ2-2; clone_size: NA; cdr3_nt: TGTGCCAGCAGCAAACGCCCGGGACAGGTCGGGGAGCTGTTTTTT; cdr3_aa: CASSKRPGQVGELFF
d_call: TRBD1; v_call: TRBV11-2; j_call: TRBJ2-7; clone_size: NA; cdr3_nt: TGTGCCAGCAGCGAGACAGGGGTCACCTACGAGCAGTACTTC; cdr3_aa: CASSETGVTYEQYF
d_call: NA; v_call: TRBV28; j_call: TRBJ1-2; clone_size: NA; cdr3_nt: TGTGCCAGCAGTTCGGGGGGGAACTATGGCTACACCTTC; cdr3_aa: CASSSGGNYGYTF
d_call: NA; v_call: TRBV30; j_call: TRBJ1-3; clone_size: NA; cdr3_nt: TGTGCCTGGAGGCAGGGAGCGGCTGGAAACACCATATATTTT; cdr3_aa: CAWRQGAAGNTIYF
d_call: NA; v_call: TRBV20-1; j_call: TRBJ2-7; clone_size: NA; cdr3_nt: TGCAGTGTAAAAGAGGGGAGCGGGCTTGCCTACGAGCAGTACTTC; cdr3_aa: CSVKEGSGLAYEQYF
d_call: NA; v_call: TRBV2; j_call: TRBJ1-1; clone_size: NA; cdr3_nt: TGTGCCAGCAGTGAAGCTTGGGGGAACACTGAAGCTTTCTTT; cdr3_aa: CASSEAWGNTEAFF